These 9 T cell receptor beta chains originate from one sample sequenced in a study of blood T cell repertoires in COVID-19. The method was immunoSEQ multiplex PCR; TCRdb's version includes in-frame clones alone and lacks a portion of them. The sample contains tens of thousands of clones, 89% of which appear only once. Sequenced material: peripheral blood. These receptors came from a man between 65 and 80 years old with active or convalescent COVID-19.

A single count supports this clone. This chain joins TRBV18 and TRBJ2-7; TRBD1 matches at 10 bases. CDR3 length: 15 amino acids. Losses at the gene ends were 6 bases for V and 3 bases for J; bases not matched to a gene: 8. Germline CDR1 KGHSH, CDR2 LQKENI. The CDR3 loop reads CASSRKGQGSYEQYF. The CDR3 DNA reads as TGTGCCAGCTCCCGTAAGGGACAGGGGAGCTACGAGCAGTACTTC. Variable domain in full (rest from reference TRBV18 and TRBJ2-7): NAGVMQNPRHLVRRRGQEARLRCSPMKGHSHVYWYRQLPEEGLKFMVYLQKENIIDESGMPKERFSAEFPKEGPSILRIQQVVRGDSAAYFCASSRKGQGSYEQYFGPGTRLTVT.

The V call is TRBV10-3, the J call TRBJ2-2; 9 nucleotides agree with TRBD2. Germline trimming cut 8 bases from V and 6 bases from J; bases unmatched to any gene: 10. CDR3 length: 15 residues. The germline V gene has CDR1 ENHRY and CDR2 SYGVKD. CDR3 sequence: CAIGSGTSFPGELFF. The CDR3 nucleotides read TGTGCCATCGGCTCCGGGACTAGCTTCCCCGGGGAGCTGTTTTTT.

J is TRBJ1-3 and V is TRBV5-1; D perhaps matches TRBD1 (6 bases). Trimming took off 4 bases at V and 2 bases at J, with 13 bases between the two ends. The CDR3 runs to 15 residues. The germline V gene encodes CDR1 SGHRS and CDR2 YFSETQ. This chain's CDR3 is CASSQDSGAGNTIYF. CDR3 bases: TGCGCCAGCAGCCAGGACAGCGGGGCTGGAAACACCATATATTTT.

V and J are TRBV5-6 and TRBJ1-5; a possible D gene is TRBD1 (5 bases). Trimming cost V 0 bases and J 0 bases, with 13 bases left between them. CDR3 length: 17 residues. Germline CDR1 is SGHDT and CDR2 is YYEEEE. CDR3 residues: CASSLGTRDSSNQPQHF. In DNA form, the CDR3 reads TGTGCCAGCAGCTTGGGAACTCGAGACAGTAGCAATCAGCCCCAGCATTTT.

This clone has just one count. V is TRBV2 and J is TRBJ1-6; TRBD1 aligns across 7 bases. Germline V gene data show CDR1 as SNHLY and CDR2 as FYNNEI. The CDR3 has 18 residues. V shed 6 bases and J 7 bases; nucleotides not matched to a gene: 18. Written as DNA, the CDR3 is TGTGCCAGCAGGGGACTTTGGGCGACAGGGCCGAGGAATTCACCCCTCCACTTT. It yields the protein CASRGLWATGPRNSPLHF.

The chain has TRBV9 and TRBJ1-2, with 7 bases fitting TRBD1. The CDR3 runs 15 residues. With V trimmed by 0 bases and J by 2 bases, 4 bases remained unmatched. CDR1 SGDLS and CDR2 YYNGEE come from the germline V gene. CDR3 protein: CASSVGGQNNYGYTF. In DNA, the CDR3 is TGTGCCAGCAGCGTAGGGGGACAGAACAACTATGGCTACACCTTC.

The rearrangement links TRBV19 to TRBJ1-5; a weak D match, TRBD1 (6 bases). V lost 1 base and J lost 4, with 14 bases in between. The CDR3 is made up of 16 amino acids. From germline, CDR1 is LNHDA and CDR2 SQIVND (reference sequence). The CDR3 nucleotides read TGTGCCAGTAGTATAGTCGGGGCAGGGGATAATCAGCCCCAGCATTTT. Amino acid sequence: CASSIVGAGDNQPQHF.

The genes are TRBV11-2 and TRBJ2-7; 8 nucleotides line up with TRBD1. Germline trimming cut 4 bases from V and 7 bases from J; bases unmatched to any gene: 6. The CDR3 consists of 13 residues. Germline values: CDR1 SGHAT, CDR2 FQNNGV. CDR3 residues: CASSSGQGREQYF. The CDR3, as DNA: TGTGCCAGCAGCTCAGGACAGGGTAGAGAGCAGTACTTC.

The chain has TRBV28 and TRBJ2-7, with 9 bases aligning to TRBD1. J gave up 2 bases and V 7 bases, and 9 bases lay outside the gene matches. The germline V gene has CDR1 MDHEN and CDR2 SYDVKM. There are 15 residues in the CDR3. The CDR3 loop reads CASNPYRDRAYEQYF. The CDR3 bases are TGTGCCAGCAACCCATACCGGGACAGGGCCTACGAGCAGTACTTC.